These 19 T cell receptor beta chains came from one sample sequenced in a study of blood T cells in healthy people across ages. Through a sample-barcoded 5' primer and a J-beta primer mix, a second PCR was run for about 7 to 12 cycles. In TCRdb, the 5' RACE reads were re-called with MiXCR into one record per CDR3 protein. The sample includes 1.4 million or so distinct CDR3 sequences, under 55% of them seen just once. Sequenced material: blood. These receptor sequences come from a woman aged 18-30 years in good health.

This clonotype was observed a handful of times. The gene calls are TRBV7-2 and TRBJ2-1, with D perhaps given as TRBD1 or TRBD2 (5 bases each). V was clipped by 5 bases and J by 4 bases, with 18 bases between them. CDR1 SGHTA and CDR2 FQGNSA come from the germline V gene. The CDR3 totals 16 residues. The CDR3 nucleotides read TGTGCCAGCAGCCCTCGAGACAGCGGACTTTACAATGAGCAGTTCTTC. Encoded protein: CASSPRDSGLYNEQFF. The entire variable domain, with the rest obtained from reference TRBV7-2 and TRBJ2-1, is as follows: GAGVSQSPSNKVTEKGKDVELRCDPISGHTALYWYRQSLGQGLEFLIYFQGNSAPDKSGLPSDRFSAERTGGSVSTLTIQRTQQEDSAVYLCASSPRDSGLYNEQFFGPGTRLTVL.

Comment on this clonotype: This clone may be a read error of a much larger clone one base away. The chain couples TRBV7-2 to TRBJ2-1; D is perhaps TRBD1 (5 bases). V was cut by 2 bases and J by 5 bases, with 10 bases left in between. CDR3 length equals 14 residues. Germline V gene data show CDR1 as SGHTA and CDR2 as FQGNSA. CDR3 sequence: CTSSLQGWDNEQFF. The CDR3 nucleotides are TGTACCAGCAGCTTACAGGGTTGGGACAATGAGCAGTTCTTC.

Many counts were recorded for this clonotype. The J gene is TRBJ1-5, the V gene TRBV25-1; D might be TRBD1 (6 bases). V lost 4 bases to trimming and J lost 6 bases, with 13 bases between them. The CDR3 covers 14 residues. The V gene's germline CDR1 is MGHDK and CDR2 SYGVNS. CDR3 DNA sequence: TGTGCCAGCAGTGCCTCCAGGGGAGGTCAGCCCCAGCATTTT. It codes for CASSASRGGQPQHF.

There are a few counts of this clonotype. J is TRBJ2-7 and V is TRBV12-3 or TRBV12-4; 7 bases are a match to TRBD1. The end of the DNA fits TRBJ2-5 better, so the J call may be wrong. This CDR3 comprises 11 residues. CDR3: CATQQGKTQYF. CDR3 in DNA: TGTGCCACTCAACAGGGGAAGACCCAGTACTTC.

The chain employs TRBV4-3 and TRBJ2-7; 8 nucleotides align to TRBD1. The CDR3 contains 16 residues. The junction had 10 bases not matched to a gene; V was cut back by 0 bases and J by 6 bases. Germline V gene data show CDR1 as LGHNA and CDR2 as YSLEER. CDR3 residues: CASSQDIGTGFIEQYF. DNA for the CDR3: TGCGCCAGCAGCCAAGATATCGGGACAGGTTTCATCGAGCAGTACTTC.

V gene TRBV5-1 combines with J gene TRBJ2-3; weak D call: TRBD1 (5 bases). V was shortened by 4 bases and J by 5 bases, with 14 bases between the two germline ends. This CDR3 region has 14 residues. CDR1 and CDR2 (germline): SGHRS, YFSETQ. The CDR3 nucleotides are TGCGCCAGCAGCCCAGACAGCCTTGGAGATACGCAGTATTTT. Translation: CASSPDSLGDTQYF. The full variable domain, its missing parts supplied by reference TRBV5-1 and TRBJ2-3, is KAGVTQTPRYLIKTRGQQVTLSCSPISGHRSVSWYQQTPGQGLQFLFEYFSETQRNKGNFPGRFSGRQFSNSRSEMNVSTLELGDSALYLCASSPDSLGDTQYFGPGTRLTVL.

V and J are TRBV14 and TRBJ2-2; D gene uncertain. This CDR3 comprises 16 residues. V lost 0 bases and J lost 5, with 13 bases in between. CDR1 SGHDN and CDR2 FVKESK come from the germline V gene. CDR3 sequence reads: CASSQDSRVYTGELFF. In DNA form, the CDR3 reads TGTGCCAGCAGCCAAGATTCTCGCGTCTATACCGGGGAGCTGTTTTTT.

This clonotype was seen many times. Relative to the germline gene, one junction end is altered; a read error may explain this. The V gene is TRBV4-3, the J gene TRBJ1-2; possible D gene TRBD1, 6 bases. From germline, CDR1 is LGHNA and CDR2 YSLEER. The CDR3 has 13 amino acids. The CDR3 here is CASSHQGNYGYTF. For the CDR3, the DNA is TGTGCCAGCAGCCATCAGGGGAACTATGGCTACACCTTC.

This clonotype was found once. This rearrangement joins TRBV24-1 to TRBJ2-1, with 8 nucleotides matching TRBD1. The ends lost 4 bases at V and 7 bases at J; junction bases unmatched: 17. CDR1 is KGHDR and CDR2 is SFDVKD in the germline V gene. The CDR3 sequence is 18 residues long. CDR3 DNA sequence: TGTGCCACCAGTGACTCTGGCCCAACAGGGGGACGAATGAATGAGCAGTTCTTC. Protein product: CATSDSGPTGGRMNEQFF.

As to this clonotype: This may stem from a read error, because a much larger clone lies one nucleotide away. This chain connects TRBV2 to TRBJ2-7; D possibly corresponds to TRBD2 (6 bases). The CDR3 spans 15 residues. From germline, CDR1 is SNHLY and CDR2 FYNNEI. The V gene lost 5 bases and the J gene lost 7 bases, with 21 bases spanning the gap. CDR3 sequence: CASSPPGLGRNEQYF. The CDR3 DNA follows: TGTGCCAGCAGTCCACCGGGACTTGGCCGAAATGAGCAGTACTTC.

This clonotype was seen once. This sequence joins TRBV7-9 and TRBJ1-1; D is unclear. Germline values: CDR1 SEHNR, CDR2 FQNEAQ (reference sequence). The CDR3 contains 17 residues. Trimming pared 0 bases from V and 2 bases from J, leaving 16 bases between. In DNA, the CDR3 is TGTGCCAGCAGCTTAGCCGTCAGGAGCGGGTCTAACACTGAAGCTTTCTTT. Amino acid sequence: CASSLAVRSGSNTEAFF.

The chain joins TRBV3-1 to TRBJ1-5; TRBD1 matches at 9 bases. The J segment lost 6 bases and the V segment lost 1 base, leaving 4 bases of the junction unmatched. The CDR3 runs to 15 residues. Germline CDR1 is LGHDT and CDR2 is YNNKEL (reference sequence). CDR3 bases: TGTGCCAGCAGCCAAGGGACAGGGGCTTTTCAGCCCCAGCATTTT. This gives the protein CASSQGTGAFQPQHF. Supplemented by reference TRBV3-1 and TRBJ1-5, the full variable domain reads DTAVSQTPKYLVTQMGNDKSIKCEQNLGHDTMYWYKQDSKKFLKIMFSYNNKELIINETVPNRFSPKSPDKAHLNLHINSLELGDSAVYFCASSQGTGAFQPQHFGDGTRLSIL.

This clonotype was counted between two and nine times. The rearrangement uses TRBV29-1 and TRBJ2-3; D is undetermined. Trimming left V 0 bases short and J 2 bases short, with 15 bases between. CDR1 is SQVTM, CDR2 ANQGSEA, per germline. This CDR3 has 16 amino acids. The CDR3 loop is CSVEDRVRKPTDTQYF. The CDR3 nucleotides read TGCAGCGTTGAAGATCGGGTGCGAAAGCCCACAGATACGCAGTATTTT.

About this clonotype itself: At one boundary the junction diverges from the germline segment, which might be a read error. This rearrangement joins TRBV25-1 to TRBJ1-2; no firm D call. The CDR3 has 13 amino acids. CDR1 is MGHDK and CDR2 is SYGVNS in the germline V gene. The CDR3, as DNA: TGTGTCAGCAGTGAATCCCAAAACTATGGCTACACCTTC. This gives the protein CVSSESQNYGYTF.

V is TRBV4-1 and J is TRBJ2-1; 10 bases align to TRBD2. Germline values: CDR1 MGHRA, CDR2 YSYEKL. Unmatched junction bases numbered 14, after V lost 4 bases and J lost 5 bases. The CDR3 length is 18 residues. The CDR3 DNA reads TGCGCCAGCAGCCCCCAGAGCCCCACTAGCGGGGTTAACAATGAGCAGTTCTTC. Protein: CASSPQSPTSGVNNEQFF.

This clonotype has more than one count but fewer than ten. The chain joins TRBV27 to TRBJ1-2; 9 bases fit TRBD1. CDR1 and CDR2 from the germline V gene are MNHEY and SMNVEV (reference sequence). With V trimmed by 1 base and J by 0 bases, 6 bases remained unmatched. This CDR3 comprises 17 residues. DNA for the CDR3: TGTGCCAGCAGTTTATACGGGACAGGGATTACTAACTATGGCTACACCTTC. It is translated as CASSLYGTGITNYGYTF.

This clonotype has only a few counts. CDR3 loop: CSVEVGGGHSYEQYF. The CDR3 DNA reads as TGCAGCGTTGAAGTGGGCGGGGGGCACTCCTACGAGCAGTACTTC. V is TRBV29-1 and J is TRBJ2-7; 8 bases agree with TRBD2. J gave up 0 bases and V 1 base, and 5 bases lay outside the gene matches. The V gene's germline CDR1 is SQVTM and CDR2 ANQGSEA. CDR3 size: 15 residues.

This clonotype was recorded a few times. The CDR3, as DNA: TGTGCCAGCAGTTTTTTGGGACAGGGTCTTGAAAAACTGTTTTTT. The encoded protein is CASSFLGQGLEKLFF. The chain couples TRBV27 to TRBJ1-4; 9 nucleotides match TRBD1. The CDR3 consists of 15 residues. V shed 3 bases and J 7 bases; nucleotides not matched to a gene: 6. Germline V gene lookup returns CDR1 MNHEY and CDR2 SMNVEV (reference sequence).

This clonotype was observed a handful of times. The CDR3 sequence is CSARNTGATEAFF. The CDR3 DNA is TGCAGTGCTAGAAACACAGGGGCCACTGAAGCTTTCTTT. The J gene is TRBJ1-1, the V gene TRBV20-1; 7 bases are a match to TRBD1. Trimming cost V 2 bases and J 4 bases; bases outside gene matches: 4. The CDR3 contains 13 residues. The V gene's germline CDR1 is DFQATT and CDR2 SNEGSKA (reference sequence).